This TCR beta chain is from a study of cytomegalovirus exposure and HLA in healthy donors. Overall study results and limits: Analysis was carried out at a later point, and it linked a missense DCLRE1C variant to TCR beta V- and J-gene trimming. In a later analysis, a genetic analysis reported fewer productive-TCR N-insertions in an Asian-associated ancestry cluster than the cohort average.

Worth noting for this clone: Its specificity is unknown.

Healthy bone marrow donors supplied every sample. Likely unrecorded immune exposures existed in these nominally healthy donors. Both 60 Vbeta primers and 13 Jbeta primers went into the PCR. The method was immunoSEQ multiplex PCR; TCRdb's version includes in-frame clones alone and lacks a portion of them. The profile covers about 94,000 clones, with roughly 86% appearing a single time and 10% taken by the ten largest. Trimming left V 7 bases short and J 2 bases short, with 7 bases between. This CDR3 region has 12 residues. Germline V CDR1 and CDR2: ENHRY, SYGVKD. The V gene is TRBV10-3, the J gene TRBJ2-3, with D maybe TRBD1 (6 bases). The specimen sequenced was PBMCs. The sequence was collected from a human donor in good health. The CDR3: CAIKGDTDTQYF. As DNA, the CDR3 is TGTGCCATCAAGGGGGACACAGATACGCAGTATTTT.